The 19 T cell receptor beta chains below come from one sample, sequenced in a study of early T cells in non-severe SARS-CoV-2 infection. MiXCR, run by TCRdb on the 5' RACE reads, gives a single entry per CDR3 protein. Of 75,000 to 80,000 distinct CDR3 sequences in the sample, around 11% were seen once. Sample: whole blood, taken at baseline. Receptors originate from an adult who was a healthcare worker with PCR-confirmed SARS-CoV-2 infection or an uninfected control (not recorded which).

This clonotype showed up just a few times. J is TRBJ2-3 and V is TRBV9; D uncertain. Trimming removed 3 bases from V and 5 bases from J, with 4 bases in between. Germline V gene sequence: CDR1 SGDLS, CDR2 YYNGEE. This CDR3 has 11 residues. The CDR3 bases are TGTGCCAGCAGCGGCAAAGATACGCAGTATTTT. The encoded protein is CASSGKDTQYF.

In its sample, this clonotype was seen many times. J is TRBJ2-2 and V is TRBV11-2; the D call may be TRBD1 or TRBD2 (6 bases each). This CDR3 contains 15 residues. The ends were cut back, 5 bases at V and 4 bases at J, with 14 bases in the middle. Germline V lookup: CDR1 SGHAT, CDR2 FQNNGV. CDR3 DNA sequence: TGTGCCAGCAGCCAACCGGGGGCTTTCACCGGGGAGCTGTTTTTT. It translates to CASSQPGAFTGELFF.

This rearrangement joins TRBV7-2 to TRBJ2-5; a possible D gene is TRBD2 (6 bases). The length of the CDR3 is 13 residues. V dropped 3 bases and J dropped 9 bases, with 14 bases sitting between them. Germline V lookup: CDR1 SGHTA, CDR2 FQGNSA. CDR3 DNA sequence: TGTGCCAGCAGCTTGGCGGGGCCGGGGGCCCAGTACTTC. Amino acids: CASSLAGPGAQYF.

As regards this clonotype: Since the CDR3 does not end with the conserved phenylalanine or tryptophan, this likely comes from a read error. The V call is TRBV28, the J call TRBJ2-7; 9 bases agree with TRBD1. CDR3 size: 14 residues. Germline V CDR1 and CDR2: MDHEN, SYDVKM. V lost 2 bases, J lost 3 bases, and 2 bases stayed unmatched. Written as DNA, the CDR3 is TGTGCCAGCAGTTTACGGGACAGGGTCTACGAGCAGTACATC. This encodes CASSLRDRVYEQYI.

The V gene is TRBV7-6, the J gene TRBJ2-2; TRBD2 aligns across 8 bases. In germline, CDR1 is SGHVS, CDR2 FNYEAQ. After removal of 5 bases from V and 6 bases from J, the junction contained 11 bases not matched to a gene. The CDR3 is 16 amino acids. Here the CDR3 DNA reads TGTGCCAGCAGCACTCGGACTAGCAGCAGGTCCGGGGAGCTGTTTTTT. Translating gives CASSTRTSSRSGELFF.

This clonotype has more than one count but fewer than ten. This rearrangement joins TRBV29-1 to TRBJ1-2; D uncertain. V was clipped by 7 bases and J by 8 bases, with 8 bases between them. Germline-derived CDR1 and CDR2 are SQVTM and ANQGSEA. The CDR3 has 9 amino acids. This chain's CDR3 is CSATEGYTF. Written as DNA, the CDR3 is TGCAGCGCAACGGAGGGCTACACCTTC. Full variable domain (remainder filled in from reference TRBV29-1 and TRBJ1-2): SAVISQKPSRDICQRGTSLTIQCQVDSQVTMMFWYRQQPGQSLTLIATANQGSEATYESGFVIDKFPISRPNLTFSTLTVSNMSPEDSSIYLCSATEGYTFGSGTRLTVV.

This clonotype was counted at least ten times. The rearrangement uses TRBV29-1 and TRBJ1-6, with D perhaps matching TRBD1 (6 bases). The CDR3 spans 16 residues. Germline CDR1 and CDR2: SQVTM and ANQGSEA. Trimming took off 6 bases at V and 0 bases at J, with 15 bases between the two ends. CDR3 in amino acids: CSVPSQGSSYNSPLHF. The CDR3 nucleotides are TGCAGCGTGCCTAGTCAGGGGAGCTCCTATAATTCACCCCTCCACTTT.

The chain combines TRBV6-2 or TRBV6-3 with TRBJ2-2; D gene unclear. Germline-derived CDR1 and CDR2 are MNHEY and SVGEGT. This CDR3 spans 13 amino acids. V was trimmed by 1 base and J by 8 bases, leaving 8 bases between them. The CDR3 nucleotides read TGTGCCAGCAGTTACTTCCGACCGGGGGAGCTGTTTTTT. This translates into CASSYFRPGELFF.

In this sample, this clonotype turned up a few times. The chain combines TRBV29-1 with TRBJ2-7; tentatively, D is TRBD1 or TRBD2 (6 bases each). The CDR3 is 14 residues long. CDR1 and CDR2 (germline): SQVTM, ANQGSEA. V was shortened by 6 bases and J by 2 bases, with 17 bases between the two germline ends. CDR3 sequence: CSVCFQGRPYEQYF. The CDR3 DNA is TGCAGCGTCTGCTTCCAGGGGAGGCCCTACGAGCAGTACTTC.

The chain has TRBV20-1 and TRBJ2-3, with TRBD2 as a possible D gene (5 bases). The CDR3 runs 14 residues. V was trimmed by 6 bases and J by 8 bases, leaving 21 bases between them. Germline V gives CDR1 DFQATT, CDR2 SNEGSKA (reference sequence). The CDR3 region is CSAHLAGASFTQYF. In DNA, the CDR3 is TGCAGTGCCCACCTAGCTGGAGCTTCCTTTACGCAGTATTTT.

This clonotype was counted at least ten times. The V call is TRBV10-3, the J call TRBJ2-5; D gene unclear. V was clipped by 0 bases and J by 0 bases, with 5 bases between them. The germline V gene encodes CDR1 ENHRY and CDR2 SYGVKD. The CDR3 is made up of 14 amino acids. The CDR3 protein is CAISESRNQETQYF. CDR3 sequence (DNA): TGTGCCATCAGTGAGTCCAGGAACCAAGAGACCCAGTACTTC.

This clonotype was counted only a few times. The rearrangement joins TRBV6-2 or TRBV6-3 to TRBJ2-5; 8 bases line up with TRBD1. The ends lost 6 bases at V and 5 bases at J; junction bases unmatched: 14. This CDR3 is 16 amino acids long. Germline V gene data show CDR1 as MNHEY and CDR2 as SVGEGT. CDR3 in amino acids: CASRETSQGAGETQYF. The CDR3 nucleotides are TGTGCCAGCAGAGAGACCTCGCAGGGGGCAGGGGAGACCCAGTACTTC.

The chain recombines TRBV20-1 with TRBJ2-3; either TRBD1 or TRBD2 may fit D (6 bases each). This CDR3 comprises 13 residues. Germline loops: CDR1 DFQATT, CDR2 SNEGSKA (reference sequence). The V end lost 4 bases, the J end lost 6 bases, and 14 bases lay between the germline ends. Written as DNA, the CDR3 is TGCAGTGCTACGAGGGGGGCGGCGGATACGCAGTATTTT. This gives the protein CSATRGAADTQYF.

This chain joins TRBV29-1 and TRBJ2-3, with D possibly being TRBD1 (6 bases). Germline CDR1 reads SQVTM; CDR2 reads ANQGSEA. The CDR3 totals 14 residues. The V and J ends lost 3 bases and 1 base respectively, with 11 bases between them. CDR3 in amino acids: CSVEVQGGTDTQYF. CDR3 in DNA: TGCAGCGTTGAGGTACAGGGTGGCACAGATACGCAGTATTTT.

The chain recombines TRBV6-2 or TRBV6-3 with TRBJ2-7; unclear D gene. The CDR3 has 11 amino acids. Deletions cut 6 bases from V and 7 bases from J, with 10 bases between. Germline V gene sequence: CDR1 MNHEY, CDR2 SVGEGT. The CDR3 protein is CASSHHMEQYF. CDR3 DNA sequence: TGTGCCAGCAGCCACCACATGGAGCAGTACTTC.

This clonotype was seen a handful of times. This chain uses TRBV12-3 or TRBV12-4 with TRBJ2-1; TRBD1 aligns across 8 bases. This CDR3 comprises 16 residues. V shed 3 bases, J shed 1 base, and the junction held 5 bases outside the gene matches. The CDR3 loop is CASSFRQGASYNEQFF. The CDR3 bases are TGTGCCAGCAGTTTTCGGCAGGGGGCTTCCTACAATGAGCAGTTCTTC.

This clonotype was picked up a small number of times. The V and J genes are TRBV19 and TRBJ1-2, with D possibly being TRBD1 (5 bases). Germline V gives CDR1 LNHDA, CDR2 SQIVND (reference sequence). The ends were cut back, 7 bases at V and 4 bases at J, with 22 bases in the middle. The CDR3 is 16 amino acids. Here the CDR3 DNA reads TGTGCCAGTAATCTCATCGCGGGGGAAGTCTCCTATGGCTACACCTTC. This sequence encodes CASNLIAGEVSYGYTF.

This clonotype was picked up many times. The rearrangement links TRBV20-1 to TRBJ1-5; D gene unclear. V was cut by 0 bases and J by 7 bases, with 10 bases left in between. In germline, CDR1 is DFQATT, CDR2 SNEGSKA (reference sequence). The CDR3 spans 13 residues. DNA for the CDR3: TGCAGTGCTAGAGATGTAGTCTCGCAGCCCCAGCATTTT. Translating gives CSARDVVSQPQHF.

The gene calls are TRBV7-2 and TRBJ2-3; 8 bases line up with TRBD2. CDR1 is SGHTA and CDR2 is FQGNSA in the germline V gene. The ends lost 5 bases at V and 1 base at J; junction bases unmatched: 8. This CDR3 contains 16 residues. This chain's CDR3 is CASSIWTSFGTDTQYF. The CDR3 nucleotides are TGTGCCAGCAGCATCTGGACTAGCTTTGGCACAGATACGCAGTATTTT.